This T cell receptor (beta chain) was sequenced during a study of spatial heterogeneity in lung cancer. Study outcomes and limitations: In tumors, expanded intratumoral alpha and beta TCR counts tracked mutation counts.

TCRdb ran MiXCR on the 5' RACE reads and lists one entry per CDR3 protein. This sample carries about 5,000 distinct CDR3 sequences, 15% to 20% of them seen once, and the ten largest clones take roughly 15%. Points on this clonotype: Antigen: not known.

V dropped 7 bases and J dropped 0 bases, with 13 bases sitting between them. The CDR3 is 14 residues long. Germline-derived CDR1 and CDR2 are MDHEN and SYDVKM. Time point described: sample taken at primary tumor resection. Untreated early-stage non-small cell lung cancer patients, 55 to 85 in total, were the donors. This material consisted of lung tumor tissue, taken at surgery. This TCR was recovered from a male donor with early-stage non-small cell lung cancer. The rearrangement links TRBV28 to TRBJ2-7; D may correspond to TRBD1 or TRBD2 (6 bases each). CDR3 residues: CASTLGGPSYEQYF. The DNA of the CDR3 is TGTGCCAGCACCTTGGGGGGCCCCTCCTACGAGCAGTACTTC.